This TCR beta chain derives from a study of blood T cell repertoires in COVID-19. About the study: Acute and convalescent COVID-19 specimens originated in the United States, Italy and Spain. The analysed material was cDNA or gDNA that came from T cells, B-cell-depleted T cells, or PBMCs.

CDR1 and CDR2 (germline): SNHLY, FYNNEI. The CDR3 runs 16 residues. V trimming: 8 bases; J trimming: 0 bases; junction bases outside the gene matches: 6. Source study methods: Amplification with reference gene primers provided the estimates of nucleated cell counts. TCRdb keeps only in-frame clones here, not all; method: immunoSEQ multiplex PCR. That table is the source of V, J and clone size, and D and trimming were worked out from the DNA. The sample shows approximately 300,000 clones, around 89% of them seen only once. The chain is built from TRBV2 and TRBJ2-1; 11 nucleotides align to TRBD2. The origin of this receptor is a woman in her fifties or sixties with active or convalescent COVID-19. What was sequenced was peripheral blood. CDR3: CASGSGREGSYNEQFF. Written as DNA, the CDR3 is TGTGCCAGCGGTAGCGGGAGGGAGGGCTCCTACAATGAGCAGTTCTTC.